This entry features one TCR beta chain sequence. The sample holds one count of this clone. The specificity of this receptor is unknown. Base quality data are lacking; no much larger clone is found one base away. The immunoSEQ Assay, a bias-controlled multiplex PCR, was used to amplify TCRbeta CDR3 regions from genomic DNA. Under the source paper's analysis protocol: Within the assay, amplification of reference gene primers was used to estimate how many nucleated cells each sample contained. To quantify the absolute abundance of each unique TCRbeta CDR3 rearrangement, sequence reads were collapsed and filtered. For each sample, productive Simpson clonality was calculated as the square root of Simpson's diversity index across productive rearrangements. TCRdb provides this immuneACCESS table in a form limited to in-frame rearrangements. Some clones are lacking; in checked studies, under half of them reflect an unresolved V gene, and why the rest are absent is not known. D and trimming were read from the DNA, whereas the V and J calls and clone size are those reported in that table. The table for this sample lists roughly 430,000 clones; over 75% of them were counted only once. The top ten clones comprise 1.4% to 1.5% of the sample.

The source of the sample is a study of blood T cell repertoires in COVID-19 (dated by TCRdb to between 2020 and 2021). Study-level background: Samples from collaborators originated in the United States, Italy and Spain and spanned both the acute and convalescent phases of COVID-19. The prospective study material was composed of cDNA or gDNA derived from T cells, B-cell-depleted T cells, or PBMCs. The dataset comprised deeply sampled blood TCRbeta repertoires from subjects exposed to, actively infected with, or recovered from COVID-19. The repertoires were released in a freely available public database meant as a resource for research on the immune response to SARS-CoV-2. Samples were obtained from the ongoing ImmuneRACE study (first 160 participants) and from approximately 1,200 subjects provided by 6 global collaborators. The sample metadata nearly always contained a de-identified subject ID, COVID-19 status, age in years and sex. Where available, HLA class I and class II types were taken from metadata supplied by the sample provider and were not determined by assay-based typing. What the research found in general, with its limitations: The amount of clinical and demographic metadata varied by source and participant and was provided uncurated.

Enrolling through a virtual design, the prospective study's participants ranged in age from roughly 18 to 95 years and lived across some 23 United States geographic areas. In the prospective study, cohorts were assigned on the basis of participant-reported clinical history obtained from a screening survey and a study questionnaire. Exposed participants had been in contact with someone with a PCR-confirmed or clinician-diagnosed COVID-19 case within 2 weeks of study entry. Mobile phlebotomists in the prospective study collected whole blood, serum and a nasopharyngeal or oropharyngeal swab from every participant. Over a roughly 2-month period, participants in the prospective study had the option of providing additional blood draws and questionnaires. Blood samples from the prospective study were shipped frozen or at room temperature prior to DNA extraction. Inclusive of the bounding cysteine and phenylalanine, the CDR3 is 16 residues long. Only the CDR3 DNA stays, 48 bases, in frame from base 1. V is cut by 3 bases and J by 2 bases, and the space between the germline ends is 16 bases. CDR1 and CDR2, looked up from the germline V gene (reference sequence), are LGHDT and YNNKEL.

Source material: PBMCs or T cells enriched from blood (not recorded which). This clonotype was sampled from a woman aged 18-29 years who had been exposed to COVID-19. The chain uses TRBV3-1 (or the pseudogene TRBV3-2) and TRBJ1-1; the D gene is possibly TRBD1, with 6 bases matching. The sequenced DNA: TGTGCCAGCAGCCACCGCACGGGGACAATAAACACTGAAGCTTTCTTT. Protein translation: CASSHRTGTINTEAFF.